The source of this T cell receptor (beta chain) is a study of blood T cell repertoires in COVID-19. In the authors' methods: From reference gene primer amplification, estimates of nucleated cell counts were derived. Clones were sequenced by immunoSEQ multiplex PCR, and TCRdb holds only the in-frame ones, with some missing. Clonal size and the V and J genes are those of that table, whereas D and trimming came from the DNA. This sample has about 270,000 clones, with around 86% found just once. Sequenced material: peripheral blood. The TCR comes from a woman older than 75 with COVID-19, enrolled during active disease.

The CDR3 here is CASSAQGLPSYEQYF. CDR3 bases: TGTGCCAGCAGCGCCCAGGGGCTCCCCTCCTACGAGCAGTACTTC. The rearrangement links TRBV5-8 to TRBJ2-7, with a weak D call TRBD1 (6 bases). Germline V gene lookup returns CDR1 SGHTS and CDR2 YDEGEE. CDR3 length: 15 residues. V shed 4 bases and J shed 0 bases, with 14 bases lying between them.